Listed below are T cell receptor beta chains from one sample, sequenced in a study of T cell repertoires in aging, cancer and after chemotherapy. TCRdb itself ran the multiplex PCR reads through MiXCR, one entry per CDR3 protein. Among around 9,300 distinct CDR3 sequences, 20% to 25% were seen once, and the ten largest hold roughly 13%. The material sequenced was blood. Receptor source: a human donor with a blood cancer. The donor label of this sample is uncertain. Each CDR3 is given with its conserved first and last residue. Fields, in order: clone size, D gene, V gene, J gene, CDR3 DNA, CDR3 protein. The D gene is left open where the match is weak. Clone size is given for some rows only: seen once, a few or many times, or a class if the clone is expanded.

clone_size: medium-sized; d_call: -; v_call: TRBV6-5; j_call: TRBJ2-1; cdr3_nt: TGTGCCAGCAGTTATTCTACAGTTGTGGGATACAATGAGCAGTTCTTC; cdr3_aa: CASSYSTVVGYNEQFF
clone_size: -; d_call: TRBD2; v_call: TRBV30; j_call: TRBJ2-1; cdr3_nt: TGTGCCTGGAGTCCGATAGCGGGTACCTACAATGAGCAGTTCTTC; cdr3_aa: CAWSPIAGTYNEQFF
clone_size: -; d_call: -; v_call: TRBV5-1; j_call: TRBJ1-1; cdr3_nt: TGCGCCAGCAGCCCTAACAGGGTGCGAGAGGTTGAAGCTTTCTTT; cdr3_aa: CASSPNRVREVEAFF
clone_size: medium-sized; d_call: -; v_call: TRBV6-5; j_call: TRBJ2-7; cdr3_nt: TGTGCCAGCAGGACGGGCGGGGCGAGACCCTACGAGCAGTACTTC; cdr3_aa: CASRTGGARPYEQYF
clone_size: many; d_call: TRBD1; v_call: TRBV5-1; j_call: TRBJ1-2; cdr3_nt: TGCGCCAGCAGCTTGGAGCAGGGGGCTGGCTACACCTTC; cdr3_aa: CASSLEQGAGYTF
clone_size: -; d_call: TRBD1; v_call: TRBV27; j_call: TRBJ1-2; cdr3_nt: TGTGCCAGCAGTTTACAGGGGGCGTTGGGCTACACCTTC; cdr3_aa: CASSLQGALGYTF
clone_size: few; d_call: TRBD1; v_call: TRBV12-3/TRBV12-4; j_call: TRBJ2-7; cdr3_nt: TGTGCCAGCAGTCCTACGACAGGGTCCTACGAGCAGTACTTC; cdr3_aa: CASSPTTGSYEQYF
clone_size: medium-sized; d_call: -; v_call: TRBV30; j_call: TRBJ1-1; cdr3_nt: TGTGCCTGGAGTTACCAAGGGATGGGCTACACTGAAGCTTTCTTT; cdr3_aa: CAWSYQGMGYTEAFF
clone_size: medium-sized; d_call: TRBD2; v_call: TRBV19; j_call: TRBJ2-1; cdr3_nt: TGTGCCAGTAGCGGACTAGCGGGACATGAGCAGTTCTTC; cdr3_aa: CASSGLAGHEQFF
clone_size: -; d_call: TRBD2; v_call: TRBV30; j_call: TRBJ2-1; cdr3_nt: TGTGCCTGGAGCCGGACTAGCGGGAGGGCAAGTGAGCAGTTCTTC; cdr3_aa: CAWSRTSGRASEQFF
clone_size: -; d_call: TRBD2; v_call: TRBV6-6; j_call: TRBJ2-7; cdr3_nt: TGTGCCATCAGTTTAGCGGGAGGACCCTACTCCTACGAGCAGTACTTC; cdr3_aa: CAISLAGGPYSYEQYF
clone_size: -; d_call: TRBD1; v_call: TRBV18; j_call: TRBJ1-1; cdr3_nt: TGTGCCAACTCACCGAAACAGGGGACCACTGAAGCTTTCTTT; cdr3_aa: CANSPKQGTTEAFF
clone_size: medium-sized; d_call: TRBD1; v_call: TRBV19; j_call: TRBJ2-7; cdr3_nt: TGTGCCAGTAGTTGGGGGGACAGGGTAACCTACGAGCAGTACTTC; cdr3_aa: CASSWGDRVTYEQYF
clone_size: -; d_call: TRBD1; v_call: TRBV6-1; j_call: TRBJ1-1; cdr3_nt: TGTGCCAGCGCACGTGGAGCAGAGACAGGGTCGATCACTGAAGCTTTCTTT; cdr3_aa: CASARGAETGSITEAFF
clone_size: medium-sized; d_call: -; v_call: TRBV29-1; j_call: TRBJ1-3; cdr3_nt: TGCAGCGTTGAGGCTGGGGGCGGAAACACCATATATTTT; cdr3_aa: CSVEAGGGNTIYF
clone_size: -; d_call: TRBD2; v_call: TRBV11-1; j_call: TRBJ2-7; cdr3_nt: TGTGCCAGCAGCATTAGCGGGAGGGCCTCCTACGAGCAGTACTTC; cdr3_aa: CASSISGRASYEQYF
clone_size: -; d_call: TRBD1; v_call: TRBV5-1; j_call: TRBJ2-3; cdr3_nt: TGCGCCAGCAGCCTCGGCGGGACAGGGAGCACAGATACGCAGTATTTT; cdr3_aa: CASSLGGTGSTDTQYF
clone_size: -; d_call: -; v_call: TRBV18; j_call: TRBJ1-1; cdr3_nt: TGTGCCAGCTCCCCCATCGAGGGCACTGAAGCTTTCTTT; cdr3_aa: CASSPIEGTEAFF
clone_size: medium-sized; d_call: -; v_call: TRBV19; j_call: TRBJ2-5; cdr3_nt: TGTGCCACCACGCCGGTCGGTCTAGGGACTCAAGAGACCCAGTACTTC; cdr3_aa: CATTPVGLGTQETQYF
clone_size: few; d_call: -; v_call: TRBV20-1; j_call: TRBJ2-5; cdr3_nt: TGCAGCGTGGGTCCGGGCCGCGGGGCGCGGGAGACCCAGTACTTC; cdr3_aa: CSVGPGRGARETQYF
clone_size: medium-sized; d_call: TRBD1; v_call: TRBV27; j_call: TRBJ2-2; cdr3_nt: TGTGCCAGCAGTTCAGGGGGCGCACGGGAGCTGTTTTTT; cdr3_aa: CASSSGGARELFF
clone_size: medium-sized; d_call: -; v_call: TRBV6-2/TRBV6-3; j_call: TRBJ1-3; cdr3_nt: TGTGCCAGCAGTTATTACGGACCCGGCCGAAACACCATATATTTT; cdr3_aa: CASSYYGPGRNTIYF
clone_size: few; d_call: TRBD1; v_call: TRBV5-1; j_call: TRBJ1-3; cdr3_nt: TGCGCCAGCAGCCTTAGGACAGGGTATTCTGGAAACACCATATATTTT; cdr3_aa: CASSLRTGYSGNTIYF
clone_size: few; d_call: TRBD2; v_call: TRBV10-3; j_call: TRBJ2-3; cdr3_nt: TGTGCCATCAGTGAGGGGCGGGAGGGCCGTATAGATACGCAGTATTTT; cdr3_aa: CAISEGREGRIDTQYF
clone_size: once; d_call: -; v_call: TRBV12-3/TRBV12-4; j_call: TRBJ2-1; cdr3_nt: TGTGCCAGCAGTTTCGGCAGGGTCTATGAGCAGTTCTTC; cdr3_aa: CASSFGRVYEQFF
clone_size: few; d_call: -; v_call: TRBV10-2; j_call: TRBJ2-7; cdr3_nt: TGCGCCAGCAGTGAGTCCTTGCCCTACGAGCAGTACTTC; cdr3_aa: CASSESLPYEQYF
clone_size: -; d_call: -; v_call: TRBV5-1; j_call: TRBJ2-1; cdr3_nt: TGCGCCAGCAGCCCCGCGGGGTTTGGGCCCTACAATGAGCAGTTCTTC; cdr3_aa: CASSPAGFGPYNEQFF
clone_size: -; d_call: -; v_call: TRBV6-6; j_call: TRBJ1-1; cdr3_nt: TGTGCCAGCTGTTCGGGGGGTTCCATTGAAGCTTTCTTT; cdr3_aa: CASCSGGSIEAFF
clone_size: medium-sized; d_call: -; v_call: TRBV30; j_call: TRBJ1-2; cdr3_nt: TGTGCCTGGAGTGGAGACAGTAACTATGGCTACACCTTC; cdr3_aa: CAWSGDSNYGYTF
clone_size: few; d_call: TRBD2; v_call: TRBV5-5; j_call: TRBJ2-7; cdr3_nt: TGTGCCAGCAGCACCACACTAGCGGGAGTCTTAGACGAGCAGTACTTC; cdr3_aa: CASSTTLAGVLDEQYF
clone_size: medium-sized; d_call: -; v_call: TRBV29-1; j_call: TRBJ2-7; cdr3_nt: TGCAGCGTTGGATCTTCCTACGAGCAGTACTTC; cdr3_aa: CSVGSSYEQYF
clone_size: medium-sized; d_call: -; v_call: TRBV29-1; j_call: TRBJ2-1; cdr3_nt: TGCAGCGTAGGAAGAGCCGGGGCCTACAATGAGCAGTTCTTC; cdr3_aa: CSVGRAGAYNEQFF
clone_size: medium-sized; d_call: -; v_call: TRBV29-1; j_call: TRBJ2-7; cdr3_nt: TGCAGCGTTGAATTCCCACAGGGCTCCTACGAGCAGTACTTC; cdr3_aa: CSVEFPQGSYEQYF
clone_size: -; d_call: TRBD1; v_call: TRBV10-3; j_call: TRBJ1-1; cdr3_nt: TGTGCCATCAGACAGACAGGGGGAGGGACTGAAGCTTTCTTT; cdr3_aa: CAIRQTGGGTEAFF
clone_size: medium-sized; d_call: -; v_call: TRBV29-1; j_call: TRBJ2-1; cdr3_nt: TGCAGCGTTGGGATAAATGGCAGAGGGTTGCATGAGCAGTTCTTC; cdr3_aa: CSVGINGRGLHEQFF
clone_size: medium-sized; d_call: -; v_call: TRBV19; j_call: TRBJ2-7; cdr3_nt: TGTGCCAGTAGTGACCCCGGGACGGCATCCTACGAGCAGTACTTC; cdr3_aa: CASSDPGTASYEQYF
clone_size: few; d_call: -; v_call: TRBV5-1; j_call: TRBJ2-6; cdr3_nt: TGCGCCAGCAGCTTGGTCGCCATCCTCTCTGGGGCCAACGTCCTGACTTTC; cdr3_aa: CASSLVAILSGANVLTF
clone_size: medium-sized; d_call: -; v_call: TRBV5-4; j_call: TRBJ1-2; cdr3_nt: TGTGCCAGCAGCTTCGGGACTAACTATGGCTACACCTTC; cdr3_aa: CASSFGTNYGYTF
clone_size: -; d_call: -; v_call: TRBV7-6; j_call: TRBJ2-7; cdr3_nt: TGTGCCAGCAGCCTAGTCAGGGATACCTACGAGCAGTACTTC; cdr3_aa: CASSLVRDTYEQYF
clone_size: medium-sized; d_call: TRBD1; v_call: TRBV19; j_call: TRBJ1-2; cdr3_nt: TGTGCCAGTAGTATCCGAGGACAGGGGGTTTCAGGCTACACCTTC; cdr3_aa: CASSIRGQGVSGYTF
clone_size: -; d_call: TRBD1; v_call: TRBV11-2; j_call: TRBJ1-5; cdr3_nt: TGTGCCAGCAGCTTGACAGGGGGCAATCAGCCCCAGCATTTT; cdr3_aa: CASSLTGGNQPQHF
clone_size: -; d_call: -; v_call: TRBV27; j_call: TRBJ1-5; cdr3_nt: TGTGCCAGCAGTTGGGGGGGGTTAAGCAATCAGCCCCAGCATTTT; cdr3_aa: CASSWGGLSNQPQHF
clone_size: medium-sized; d_call: -; v_call: TRBV29-1; j_call: TRBJ2-5; cdr3_nt: TGCAGCGTTGGAGAAGGGTTGGAGACCCAGTACTTC; cdr3_aa: CSVGEGLETQYF
clone_size: -; d_call: TRBD1; v_call: TRBV30; j_call: TRBJ2-4; cdr3_nt: TGTGCCTGGGAACAGGGGGCAGGGGACATTCAGTACTTC; cdr3_aa: CAWEQGAGDIQYF
clone_size: medium-sized; d_call: -; v_call: TRBV30; j_call: TRBJ2-1; cdr3_nt: TGTGCCTGGAGTCCCGGGCCCACCAATGAGCAGTTCTTC; cdr3_aa: CAWSPGPTNEQFF
clone_size: once; d_call: TRBD1; v_call: TRBV6-1; j_call: TRBJ2-2; cdr3_nt: TGTGCCAGCAGACTAGGACAGGGGTGGACCGGGGAGCTGTTTTTT; cdr3_aa: CASRLGQGWTGELFF
clone_size: -; d_call: -; v_call: TRBV24-1; j_call: TRBJ2-2; cdr3_nt: TGTGCCACCAGTGACCGGATCACCGGGGAGCTGTTTTTT; cdr3_aa: CATSDRITGELFF
clone_size: few; d_call: TRBD1; v_call: TRBV5-1; j_call: TRBJ2-7; cdr3_nt: TGCGCCAGCAGCTACCGACAGGGGGCCTACGAGCAGTACTTC; cdr3_aa: CASSYRQGAYEQYF
clone_size: medium-sized; d_call: -; v_call: TRBV19; j_call: TRBJ1-4; cdr3_nt: TGTGCCAGTAGCACAGGAGGGGCCACTAATGAAAAACTGTTTTTT; cdr3_aa: CASSTGGATNEKLFF
clone_size: -; d_call: -; v_call: TRBV7-3; j_call: TRBJ2-2; cdr3_nt: TGTGCCAGCAGCTTAACGGGGGCTTCGACCGGGGAGCTGTTTTTT; cdr3_aa: CASSLTGASTGELFF
clone_size: -; d_call: TRBD1; v_call: TRBV5-4; j_call: TRBJ1-1; cdr3_nt: TGTGCCAGCAGCGGGGGACAGTTGAACACTGAAGCTTTCTTT; cdr3_aa: CASSGGQLNTEAFF
clone_size: few; d_call: TRBD1; v_call: TRBV5-4; j_call: TRBJ1-1; cdr3_nt: TGTGCCAGCAGCTGGGGACAGGGGATGGGCACTGAAGCTTTCTTT; cdr3_aa: CASSWGQGMGTEAFF
clone_size: -; d_call: TRBD2; v_call: TRBV20-1; j_call: TRBJ2-1; cdr3_nt: TGCAGTGCTAGCGGGAGGGCCTCTCAAAACCCCTACAATGAGCAGTTCTTC; cdr3_aa: CSASGRASQNPYNEQFF
clone_size: -; d_call: TRBD1; v_call: TRBV7-2; j_call: TRBJ2-7; cdr3_nt: TGTGCCAGCAGCCGGATCTCACAGGGGAGCTCCTACGAGCAGTACTTC; cdr3_aa: CASSRISQGSSYEQYF
clone_size: -; d_call: TRBD2; v_call: TRBV19; j_call: TRBJ2-6; cdr3_nt: TGTGCCAGTAGTATCGGAGGGACTAGCGGGAGGAACCCCTCTGGGGCCAACGTCCTGACTTTC; cdr3_aa: CASSIGGTSGRNPSGANVLTF